The 10 T cell receptor beta chains listed next were all sequenced from one sample in a study of CD8 T cell repertoires and HIV-1 epitope variants. These receptors' antigens are unknown. The protocol was immunoSEQ multiplex PCR, while the TCRdb copy is restricted to in-frame clones and leaves out a portion. The sample holds over 5,000 clones, approximately 63% seen once. Input material: cultured CD8+ T cells derived from PBMCs. These receptors all stem from a male donor with HIV.

The rearrangement joins TRBV5-4 to TRBJ2-7, with D unresolved. Trimming pared 2 bases from V and 1 base from J, leaving 10 bases between. Per germline, CDR1 SGHNT and CDR2 YYREEE (reference sequence). CDR3 length: 14 amino acids. Here the CDR3 DNA reads TGTGCCAGCAGCTTTGGTGTTGGGTCCTACGAGCAGTACTTC. Its translation: CASSFGVGSYEQYF.

In its sample, this clone is medium-sized. This chain uses TRBV7-9 with TRBJ2-1; perhaps TRBD2 as D (5 bases). The V gene's germline CDR1 is SEHNR and CDR2 FQNEAQ (reference sequence). The V end was cut by 5 bases, the J end by 9 bases, with 11 bases between. The length of the CDR3 is 12 residues. CDR3 sequence reads: CASSRSGFEQFF. The CDR3 DNA reads as TGTGCCAGCAGCCGCTCGGGGTTTGAGCAGTTCTTC.

CDR3 DNA sequence: TGCAGCGTTGTGCTTAGCGGGAGTTCCGGGGAGCTGTTTTTT. Translating gives CSVVLSGSSGELFF. This chain links TRBV29-1 with TRBJ2-2; 9 bases line up with TRBD2. Germline lookup yields CDR1 SQVTM and CDR2 ANQGSEA. The trim removed 4 bases at V and 6 bases at J, leaving 6 bases unmatched. The length of the CDR3 is 14 residues.

This clone was recorded a few times. Other DNA sequences in this specimen translate into the identical CDR3. J is TRBJ2-7 and V is TRBV7-6; perhaps TRBD1 as D (5 bases). V gave up 4 bases and J gave up 0 bases, with 10 bases separating them. The CDR3 sequence is 14 residues long. CDR1 SGHVS and CDR2 FNYEAQ come from the germline V gene. The CDR3 loop is CASSSTTDSYEQYF. The CDR3 DNA sequence: TGTGCCAGCAGCTCGACGACAGACTCCTACGAGCAGTACTTC.

The chain joins TRBV7-9 to TRBJ2-3, with D possibly being TRBD1 (6 bases). This CDR3 contains 15 residues. V lost 1 base to trimming and J lost 5 bases, with 13 bases between them. The germline CDR1 and CDR2 sequences are SEHNR and FQNEAQ (reference sequence). CDR3 sequence (DNA): TGTGCCAGCAGCTTAGAACAGGGTTGGGAAGATACGCAGTATTTT. The encoded protein is CASSLEQGWEDTQYF.

The V and J genes are TRBV6-1 and TRBJ2-7; TRBD2 is a possible D gene (5 bases). Per germline, CDR1 MNHNS and CDR2 SASEGT. Trimming took 7 bases from V and 0 from J, leaving 7 bases between them. The CDR3 has 12 residues. The CDR3 bases are TGTGCCAGCAACGGGGACTCCTACGAGCAGTACTTC. Translating gives CASNGDSYEQYF.

The chain recombines TRBV5-5 with TRBJ2-2; D is uncertain. The ends were cut back, 0 bases at V and 5 bases at J, with 5 bases in the middle. Germline V gives CDR1 SGHKS, CDR2 YYEKEE (reference sequence). CDR3 size: 13 residues. This chain's CDR3 is CASSLAGTGELFF. As DNA, the CDR3 is TGTGCCAGCAGCTTGGCCGGTACCGGGGAGCTGTTTTTT.

The rearrangement uses TRBV19 and TRBJ2-3, with TRBD1 identical over 8 bases. Germline-derived CDR1 and CDR2 are LNHDA and SQIVND (reference sequence). With 6 bases clipped from V and 4 bases from J, the junction kept 9 bases outside the gene matches. The CDR3 has 15 amino acids. CDR3 sequence reads: CASRASGGVSDTQYF. The CDR3 region has the DNA TGTGCCAGTAGGGCCTCAGGGGGCGTCTCAGATACGCAGTATTTT.

The genes are TRBV5-8 and TRBJ2-5; D unresolved. This CDR3 contains 14 residues. Germline values: CDR1 SGHTS, CDR2 YDEGEE. V was trimmed by 2 bases and J by 2 bases, leaving 10 bases between them. CDR3 in amino acids: CASSFLTPQETQYF. In nucleotides, the CDR3 is TGTGCCAGCAGCTTCCTAACACCTCAAGAGACCCAGTACTTC.

This clone was recorded a few times. The chain links TRBV14 to TRBJ1-5, with D uncertain. The germline gives CDR1 SGHDN, CDR2 FVKESK. V shed 1 base and J shed 7 bases, with 14 bases lying between them. There are 15 residues in the CDR3. CDR3 loop: CASSQVGFLQQPQHF. The CDR3 DNA reads TGTGCCAGCAGCCAAGTCGGCTTTCTCCAGCAGCCCCAGCATTTT.